This T cell receptor beta chain was observed in a study of cytomegalovirus exposure and HLA in healthy donors. PCR amplification relied on 60 Vbeta primers (plus 13 Jbeta primers). The method was immunoSEQ multiplex PCR; TCRdb's version includes in-frame clones alone and lacks a portion of them. The data contain around 270,000 clones, 75% to 90% of them singletons. Overall study results and limits: A link between a missense DCLRE1C variant and TCR beta V- and J-gene trimming emerged from a later analysis.

The CDR3 length is 15 residues. Germline CDR1 and CDR2: MNHEY and SVGAGI. This clone appeared a single time. Its antigen is currently unknown. At one end the junction does not follow the germline gene, possibly because of a read error. What was sequenced was PBMCs. This receptor was obtained from a girl aged 2-10 years in good health and CMV-seronegative. The genes are TRBV6-5 and TRBJ2-7; TRBD1 aligns across 9 bases. DNA of the CDR3: TGTGCCAGCAGTTACTCGGGACAGGGCTCTGGGGAGCAGTATTTC. Its protein product is CASSYSGQGSGEQYF.